The rows below give T cell receptor beta chains drawn from one sample of a study of T cell responses to AZD1222 COVID-19 vaccine. The assay was immunoSEQ multiplex PCR, and TCRdb's table has in-frame clones only and misses some. The sample shows 100,000 to 150,000 clones, around 84% of them seen only once. Sequencing used peripheral blood, obtained on day 0 of AZD1222 vaccination. These TCRs come from an adult in good health. CDR3s include the opening cysteine and the closing phenylalanine or tryptophan. D genes are given only for firm matches. Clone size is stated in some rows and not others, as once, few, many or a class when expanded.

TRBV7-2	15	TRBD1	TRBJ1-2	NA	TGTGCCAGCACCCAGGGACAGGGGGCTTTCTATGGCTACACCTTC	CASTQGQGAFYGYTF
TRBV19	14	TRBD1	TRBJ1-4	NA	TGTGCCACGGGACAGGACACCATGGATGAAAAACTGTTTTTT	CATGQDTMDEKLFF
TRBV15	16	NA	TRBJ1-4	NA	TGTGCCACCAGCAGAGTTATCGCTCGGACAGATGAAAAACTGTTTTTT	CATSRVIARTDEKLFF
TRBV9	15	NA	TRBJ2-4	NA	TGTGCCAGCAGCGTAGGAAGTGTAGCCAAAAACATTCAGTACTTC	CASSVGSVAKNIQYF
TRBV30	15	NA	TRBJ1-6	NA	TGTGCCGGACACTTAGGGGGCTCCTATAATTCACCCCTCCACTTT	CAGHLGGSYNSPLHF
TRBV5-4	15	NA	TRBJ2-7	NA	TGTGCCAGCAGCTTGAGGGACCCTCTGCTCTACGAGCAGTACTTC	CASSLRDPLLYEQYF
TRBV19	13	TRBD1	TRBJ1-1	NA	TGTGCCAGTAGTCTAGATGGACAGGGGAAAGCTTTCTTT	CASSLDGQGKAFF
TRBV19	15	NA	TRBJ2-1	few	TGTGCCAGTAGTATAGGGGGGGCCGTATACAATGAGCAGTTCTTC	CASSIGGAVYNEQFF
TRBV11-2	16	TRBD1	TRBJ1-5	NA	TGTGCCAGCAGCCCGCCCAGGGACAGCCGATATCAGCCCCAGCATTTT	CASSPPRDSRYQPQHF
TRBV28	17	NA	TRBJ1-3	NA	TGTGCCAGCAGTAGCGGGGCAGGGATAGGCTCTGGAAACACCATATATTTT	CASSSGAGIGSGNTIYF
TRBV7-9	16	TRBD2	TRBJ2-1	NA	TGTGCCAGCAGTTTTCCGGGGGGGAGCTCCTACAATGAGCAGTTCTTC	CASSFPGGSSYNEQFF
TRBV5-1	17	TRBD1	TRBJ2-7	NA	TGCGCCAGCAGCTTGGTCGGGACAGGGAATCTCCTCTACGAGCAGTACTTC	CASSLVGTGNLLYEQYF
TRBV5-4	15	TRBD2	TRBJ2-2	NA	TGTGCCAGCAGCCCTAGCGGGATTTCTTCCGGGGAGCTGTTTTTT	CASSPSGISSGELFF
TRBV19	13	NA	TRBJ1-6	once	TGTGCCAGTAGTAAGGACAGTAATTCACCCCTCCACTTT	CASSKDSNSPLHF
TRBV10-1	13	NA	TRBJ2-1	NA	TGCGCCAGCTCCCCTAGTCTAGGATATGAGCAGTTCTTC	CASSPSLGYEQFF
TRBV9	16	TRBD2	TRBJ2-2	NA	TGTGCCAGCAGCGTAGGGACTAGCGGGAGCCCCGGGGAGCTGTTTTTT	CASSVGTSGSPGELFF
TRBV28	14	NA	TRBJ2-7	NA	TGTGCCAGCAGTTTAGGGCAGGGGAACTACGAGCAGTACTTC	CASSLGQGNYEQYF
TRBV6-4	15	TRBD2	TRBJ2-3	few	TGTGCCAGCAGCCATACTAGCGGGAGCACAGATACGCAGTATTTT	CASSHTSGSTDTQYF
TRBV5-4	17	TRBD1	TRBJ2-5	NA	TGTGCCAGCAGCTTGGCCTTCTTGGGACAGGTGGGAGGGACCCAGTACTTC	CASSLAFLGQVGGTQYF
TRBV7-9	12	NA	TRBJ2-1	NA	TGTGCCAGCAGCCTTCTAGAGAGTGAGCAGTTCTTC	CASSLLESEQFF
TRBV5-6	14	TRBD1	TRBJ1-2	NA	TGTGCCAGCAGCTCGGGACAGGGGTACTATGGCTACACCTTC	CASSSGQGYYGYTF
TRBV10-3	14	NA	TRBJ1-3	NA	TGTGCCATCTCGAGAAATTTAGGGCGAGACACCATATATTTT	CAISRNLGRDTIYF
TRBV9	15	TRBD1	TRBJ2-7	NA	TGTGCCAGCAGCGTGGGGACAGGGGTCTCCTACGAGCAGTACTTC	CASSVGTGVSYEQYF
TRBV6-6	15	NA	TRBJ1-5	NA	TGTGCCAGCAGTTATCTGTTGAATAGCAATCAGCCCCAGCATTTT	CASSYLLNSNQPQHF
TRBV10-1	16	TRBD1	TRBJ1-5	NA	TGCGCCAGCAGTGTGTCAGGGGGTAGAGGCAATCAGCCCCAGCATTTT	CASSVSGGRGNQPQHF
TRBV7-2	13	NA	TRBJ2-7	NA	TGTGCCAGCAGTGCCAACTTTCTGGGTGAGCAGTACTTC	CASSANFLGEQYF
TRBV3-1/TRBV3-2	16	NA	TRBJ1-3	few	TGTGCCAGCATGAACGGGGGTATGACGTCTGGAAACACCATATATTTT	CASMNGGMTSGNTIYF
TRBV28	15	TRBD1	TRBJ2-3	NA	TGTGCCAGCAGTTCCCAGGGGGCCGGTGCAGATACGCAGTATTTT	CASSSQGAGADTQYF
TRBV28	16	TRBD1	TRBJ1-1	NA	TGTGCCAGCAGTGCCGGGACAGGGGATTGGTACACTGAAGCTTTCTTT	CASSAGTGDWYTEAFF
TRBV28	15	TRBD1	TRBJ1-5	NA	TGTGCCAGCAGACCGCCGACAGGGGGTGCTCAGCCCCAGCATTTT	CASRPPTGGAQPQHF
TRBV9	13	NA	TRBJ2-7	NA	TGTGCCAGCAGCCCCGAAGAGAAATACGAGCAGTACTTC	CASSPEEKYEQYF
TRBV3-1/TRBV3-2	14	TRBD2	TRBJ2-2	NA	TGTGCCAGCAGCCAACGGGGGAGGGACGGGGAGCTGTTTTTT	CASSQRGRDGELFF
TRBV10-1	17	TRBD2	TRBJ2-1	NA	TGCGCCAGCAAGGGGACGGGGCTAGCGGGGGCTTACAATGAGCAGTTCTTC	CASKGTGLAGAYNEQFF
TRBV5-1	18	TRBD1	TRBJ1-1	NA	TGCGCCAGCAGCCCTGCGACGGACAGGGGTAGTGGAGGCACTGAAGCTTTCTTT	CASSPATDRGSGGTEAFF
TRBV30	11	NA	TRBJ1-1	NA	TGTGCCTGGAGTGGGGGGGTCATTGCTTTCTTT	CAWSGGVIAFF
TRBV18	14	NA	TRBJ2-3	NA	TGTGCCAGCTCACCTAAGACAAGCACAGATACGCAGTATTTT	CASSPKTSTDTQYF
TRBV4-1	12	NA	TRBJ1-2	NA	TGCGCCAGCAGCCAAGATAGGGGGGGCTACACCTTC	CASSQDRGGYTF
TRBV30	15	TRBD1	TRBJ2-2	NA	TGTGCCTGGCATACCGGGACAGGGAGCACCGGGGAGCTGTTTTTT	CAWHTGTGSTGELFF
TRBV20-1	13	NA	TRBJ1-2	NA	TGCAGTGCTAGTTTAGAGGGGGTTCGGGGCTACACCTTC	CSASLEGVRGYTF
TRBV6-2/TRBV6-3	16	NA	TRBJ2-7	NA	TGTGCCAGCAGTTACTCAGGCTTCTGGAGCTCCTACGAGCAGTACTTC	CASSYSGFWSSYEQYF
TRBV27	15	NA	TRBJ2-3	NA	TGTGCCAGCAGTACCGCGACAGCTAGCACAGATACGCAGTATTTT	CASSTATASTDTQYF
TRBV4-1	16	TRBD1	TRBJ1-3	NA	TGCGCCAGCAGCCCTGGACAGGGGGCGAGAGGAAACACCATATATTTT	CASSPGQGARGNTIYF
TRBV6-2/TRBV6-3	12	NA	TRBJ2-7	NA	TGTGCCAGCAGTTACCGCTATCTGAAGCAGTACTTC	CASSYRYLKQYF